These 17 T cell receptor beta chains originate from one sample sequenced in a study of blood T cell repertoires in COVID-19. The table came from immunoSEQ multiplex PCR; TCRdb's copy has only in-frame clones and leaves some out. The sample shows roughly 200,000 clones, about 85% of them seen only once. The sample consisted of PBMCs or T cells enriched from blood (not recorded which). The receptors derive from a man aged 40-50 years who had recovered from COVID-19.

V gene TRBV27 combines with J gene TRBJ1-2, with 8 bases lining up with TRBD1. The germline gives CDR1 MNHEY, CDR2 SMNVEV (reference sequence). CDR3 length: 15 amino acids. V lost 3 bases, J lost 3 bases, and 6 bases stayed unmatched. As DNA, the CDR3 is TGTGCCAGCAGTTTGTCTACAGGGGGAGACTATGGCTACACCTTC. Residues: CASSLSTGGDYGYTF.

This clone was detected only once. The chain links TRBV10-2 to TRBJ2-2, with TRBD2 as a possible D gene (6 bases). CDR3 size: 14 residues. Germline V gene lookup returns CDR1 WSHSY and CDR2 SAAADI. V dropped 6 bases and J dropped 4 bases, with 12 bases sitting between them. The CDR3 region has the DNA TGCGCCAGCAGAGATAGCGGAACCACCGGGGAGCTGTTTTTT. Encoded protein: CASRDSGTTGELFF.

The chain recombines TRBV2 with TRBJ2-7; 8 bases align to TRBD2. Germline V lookup: CDR1 SNHLY, CDR2 FYNNEI. The CDR3 consists of 16 residues. V lost 6 bases and J lost 6; bases outside the gene matches: 16. CDR3 sequence reads: CASRGGDAGGIFEQYF. DNA of the CDR3: TGTGCCAGCAGAGGGGGAGATGCGGGAGGCATTTTCGAGCAGTACTTC.

The chain recombines TRBV28 with TRBJ2-3, with D possibly TRBD2 on 6 matching bases. CDR1 and CDR2 from the germline V gene are MDHEN and SYDVKM. CDR3 size: 14 residues. Deletions cut 5 bases from V and 3 bases from J, with 12 bases between. Written as DNA, the CDR3 is TGTGCCAGCAGTGCCCCAGGGACTACAGATACGCAGTATTTT. This translates into CASSAPGTTDTQYF.

The chain has TRBV19 and TRBJ1-1; no clear D. Deletions cut 3 bases from V and 9 bases from J, with 14 bases between. The CDR3 covers 13 residues. Per germline, CDR1 LNHDA and CDR2 SQIVND (reference sequence). The CDR3 DNA reads TGTGCCAGTAGTATGATACAAGAGGAGAAAGCTTTCTTT. Encoded protein: CASSMIQEEKAFF.

The V gene is TRBV3-1 (or the pseudogene TRBV3-2), the J gene TRBJ2-2; 9 bases fit TRBD1. This CDR3 contains 14 residues. From germline, CDR1 is LGHDT and CDR2 YNNKEL (reference sequence). Germline trimming cut 6 bases from V and 6 bases from J; bases unmatched to any gene: 5. CDR3 protein: CASSSTGGPGELFF. CDR3 in DNA: TGTGCCAGCAGTTCTACAGGGGGCCCCGGGGAGCTGTTTTTT.

The chain uses TRBV20-1 and TRBJ1-1; weak D call: TRBD1 (6 bases). Germline V gene lookup returns CDR1 DFQATT and CDR2 SNEGSKA (reference sequence). The CDR3 length is 11 residues. The DNA for the CDR3 is TGCAGGCCAGCAGGGGCAACTGAAGCTTTCTTT. This codes for CRPAGATEAFF.

The J gene is TRBJ1-2, the V gene TRBV24-1; 9 nucleotides match TRBD1. The CDR3 runs to 16 residues. CDR1 is KGHDR and CDR2 is SFDVKD in the germline V gene. Trimming took 2 bases from V and 3 from J; bases not matched to a gene: 6. The CDR3 sequence is CATSDSGQGRDYGYTF. The CDR3 DNA reads as TGTGCCACCAGTGATTCCGGACAGGGGAGGGACTATGGCTACACCTTC.

V usage is TRBV3-1 (or the pseudogene TRBV3-2) and J usage is TRBJ2-4, with 9 bases fitting TRBD1. The trim removed 0 bases at V and 7 bases at J, leaving 16 bases unmatched. The CDR3 extends over 19 amino acids. The germline gives CDR1 LGHDT, CDR2 YNNKEL (reference sequence). The CDR3 region is CASSQDPPGQGFRGNIQYF. DNA for the CDR3: TGTGCCAGCAGCCAAGATCCCCCGGGACAGGGCTTTCGAGGGAACATTCAGTACTTC.

Comments on this clone: Sequence at one end of the junction differs from germline and may be a read error. This chain joins TRBV7-9 and TRBJ1-2; tentatively, D is TRBD1 (5 bases). Looked up from germline, CDR1 is SEHNR and CDR2 is FQNEAQ (reference sequence). The CDR3 loop spans 14 amino acids. CDR3 sequence: CASSSPGGDVRPIF. The CDR3 region has the DNA TGTGCCAGCAGCTCCCCCGGAGGGGATGTACGGCCGATCTTC.

V gene TRBV20-1 combines with J gene TRBJ1-4; D is unresolved. This CDR3 region has 13 residues. Trimming pared 3 bases from V and 8 bases from J, leaving 13 bases between. The germline V gene has CDR1 DFQATT and CDR2 SNEGSKA (reference sequence). The CDR3 region is CSASRAGLEKLFF. The DNA for the CDR3 is TGCAGTGCTAGTCGTGCGGGGTTAGAAAAACTGTTTTTT.

This rearrangement joins TRBV9 to TRBJ1-4; D is perhaps TRBD1 (6 bases). Trimming left V 0 bases short and J 4 bases short, with 16 bases between. CDR1 SGDLS and CDR2 YYNGEE come from the germline V gene. CDR3 length: 17 amino acids. CDR3 nucleotides: TGTGCCAGCAGCGTAGATCCAGGGGCGGGAGGTAATGAAAAACTGTTTTTT. It translates to CASSVDPGAGGNEKLFF.

This sequence joins TRBV6-5 and TRBJ2-1; tentatively, D is TRBD2 (6 bases). There are 15 residues in the CDR3. The V gene lost 5 bases and the J gene lost 3 bases, with 14 bases spanning the gap. Germline CDR1 MNHEY, CDR2 SVGAGI. This CDR3 is CASSMSGGNYNEQFF. The DNA for the CDR3 is TGTGCCAGCAGTATGAGTGGAGGGAACTACAATGAGCAGTTCTTC.

CDR3 coding DNA: TGTGCCAGCAGTGGACTAGCGGGAGTCGGTGAGCAGTTCTTC. Its translation is CASSGLAGVGEQFF. This sequence joins TRBV25-1 and TRBJ2-1; 12 nucleotides line up with TRBD2. This CDR3 region has 14 residues. Germline V gives CDR1 MGHDK, CDR2 SYGVNS. V lost 4 bases to trimming and J lost 9 bases; unmatched junction nucleotides: 4.

This clone was seen only a few times. This chain uses TRBV11-3 with TRBJ2-7, with 8 bases lining up with TRBD2. The junction had 4 bases not matched to a gene; V was cut back by 4 bases and J by 2 bases. The CDR3 sequence is 14 residues long. Germline V lookup: CDR1 SGHNT, CDR2 YENEEA. CDR3 nucleotide sequence: TGTGCCAGCAGCTCGGGAGGGGGGACCTACGAGCAGTACTTC. Residues: CASSSGGGTYEQYF.

This sequence joins TRBV2 and TRBJ2-1; 12 nucleotides line up with TRBD2. Unmatched junction bases numbered 7, after V lost 6 bases and J lost 7 bases. This CDR3 contains 15 residues. CDR1 and CDR2 from the germline V gene are SNHLY and FYNNEI. Here the CDR3 DNA reads TGTGCCAGCAGCCAGGGACTAGCGGGCGAGAATGAGCAGTTCTTC. Its translation: CASSQGLAGENEQFF.

The chain joins TRBV3-1 (or the pseudogene TRBV3-2) to TRBJ1-1; D ambiguous. The CDR3 loop spans 14 amino acids. Trimming pared 2 bases from V and 4 bases from J, leaving 11 bases between. CDR1 and CDR2 (germline): LGHDT, YNNKEL (reference sequence). CDR3 nucleotide sequence: TGTGCCAGCAGCCAACTGCGCGGGAGCACTGAAGCTTTCTTT. Encoded protein: CASSQLRGSTEAFF.